Listed below are T cell receptor beta chains from one sample, sequenced in a study of beta chain features in type 1 diabetes. TCRdb's copy holds only in-frame clones and misses some; the assay was immunoSEQ multiplex PCR. The data show a few hundred thousand clones, with more than 9% seen just once and 0.03% to 0.035% held by the top ten. Source material: naive CD4+ T cells from blood. Source of these receptors: a woman under 30 in good health. CDR3s include the opening cysteine and the closing phenylalanine or tryptophan. Fields, in order: V gene, J gene, CDR3 length, clone size, D gene, CDR3 protein. D genes are given only for firm matches. Not every row has a clone size; where given, it reads once, few, many or a size class.

v_gene: TRBV7-9; j_gene: TRBJ1-4; len: 15; abundance: few; d_gene: -; CDR3aa: CASSLLRSHDEKLFF
v_gene: TRBV12-5; j_gene: TRBJ1-3; len: 14; abundance: -; d_gene: TRBD1; CDR3aa: CASAATGAGNTIYF
v_gene: TRBV6-5; j_gene: TRBJ2-7; len: 14; abundance: few; d_gene: TRBD1; CDR3aa: CASSKRQGLLEQYF
v_gene: TRBV30; j_gene: TRBJ1-1; len: 11; abundance: -; d_gene: -; CDR3aa: CAWSVLTEAFF
v_gene: TRBV30; j_gene: TRBJ1-5; len: 13; abundance: few; d_gene: -; CDR3aa: CAWSAQTNQPQHF
v_gene: TRBV30; j_gene: TRBJ1-2; len: 12; abundance: -; d_gene: -; CDR3aa: CAWFYGQNGYTF
v_gene: TRBV9; j_gene: TRBJ2-7; len: 17; abundance: few; d_gene: TRBD2; CDR3aa: CASSVGTGSSGDFEQYF
v_gene: TRBV12-2; j_gene: TRBJ1-3; len: 19; abundance: few; d_gene: -; CDR3aa: CASRLARFRDRVSGNTIYF
v_gene: TRBV5-1; j_gene: TRBJ2-1; len: 19; abundance: -; d_gene: TRBD1; CDR3aa: CASSLRPVGQGRFNNEQFF
v_gene: TRBV7-9; j_gene: TRBJ2-3; len: 14; abundance: -; d_gene: -; CDR3aa: CASREGGSTDTQYF
v_gene: TRBV2; j_gene: TRBJ2-3; len: 15; abundance: few; d_gene: TRBD2; CDR3aa: CASRALAGGTDTQYF
v_gene: TRBV27; j_gene: TRBJ1-2; len: 14; abundance: -; d_gene: -; CDR3aa: CASSFASEGYGYTF
v_gene: TRBV5-6; j_gene: TRBJ2-1; len: 17; abundance: few; d_gene: TRBD2; CDR3aa: CASSSLAGGSSYNEQFF
v_gene: TRBV7-2; j_gene: TRBJ1-1; len: 13; abundance: few; d_gene: -; CDR3aa: CASSLRRGTEAFF
v_gene: TRBV11-3; j_gene: TRBJ2-5; len: 15; abundance: -; d_gene: -; CDR3aa: CASSSDTGSQETQYF
v_gene: TRBV30; j_gene: TRBJ1-1; len: 11; abundance: few; d_gene: -; CDR3aa: CAWRTGGEAFF
v_gene: TRBV30; j_gene: TRBJ2-1; len: 11; abundance: few; d_gene: -; CDR3aa: CAWTVNNEQFF
v_gene: TRBV12-5; j_gene: TRBJ2-4; len: 17; abundance: -; d_gene: TRBD1; CDR3aa: CASGLARQGLAKNIQYF